This T cell receptor beta chain was sequenced during a study of cytomegalovirus exposure and HLA in healthy donors. The V and J ends lost 3 bases and 5 bases, in that order; junction bases with no gene match: 5. The CDR3 is made up of 15 amino acids. Germline V gives CDR1 LNHDA, CDR2 SQIVND (reference sequence). Both 60 Vbeta primers and 13 Jbeta primers went into the PCR. Libraries were prepared by immunoSEQ multiplex PCR; TCRdb keeps only in-frame clonotypes and omits some of them. Seen here are about 200,000 clones, 70% to 85% observed once, and the top ten hold 0.075% to 0.1%. Nominally healthy donors provided the samples, though records likely missed some immune exposures. Of note for this clone: Antigen unknown.

Study conclusions and caveats: In an earlier analysis, most TCR beta V segments were productive about 87% or about 30% of the time. Analysis was carried out at a later point, and it linked a missense DCLRE1C variant to TCR beta V- and J-gene trimming.

This chain links TRBV19 with TRBJ1-5; 9 nucleotides match TRBD1. The source of this sequence is a boy between 2 and 10 years old in good health and CMV-seronegative. Sequenced material: PBMCs. The CDR3 here is CASSMDRGGDQPQHF. The CDR3 DNA is TGTGCCAGTAGTATGGACAGGGGCGGGGATCAGCCCCAGCATTTT.